The present T cell receptor (beta chain) was sequenced within a study of human T cells and chemical hapten exposure. This clonotype was counted at least ten times. Its specificity is unknown. From the RACE reads, TCRdb called clonotypes with MiXCR, one entry per CDR3 protein. The data contain a few hundred thousand distinct CDR3 sequences, about 4.8% of them singletons. Time point denoted: patch test 1, 2 weeks after DPC sensitization. Treatment: therapeutic diphenylcyclopropenone sensitization with weekly scalp DPC. Overall study findings and caveats: PT1 expanded TCR numbers rose with patch test score.

This TCR was recovered from a woman aged 50 to 60 with alopecia areata. Some clones in this sample may be carry-over from other donors' samples. The input for sequencing was whole blood, taken in connection with sensitization to the hapten diphenylcyclopropenone (DPC).

Written as DNA, the CDR3 is TGTGCCACCAGCAGACAGGGGGTGAATCAGCCCCAGCATTTT. Its translation is CATSRQGVNQPQHF. V usage is TRBV15 and J usage is TRBJ1-5; 7 positions match TRBD1. Germline-derived CDR1 and CDR2 are LNHNV and YYDKDF (reference sequence). Germline trimming cut 2 bases from V and 4 bases from J; bases unmatched to any gene: 2. This CDR3 has 14 residues.